These 12 T cell receptor beta chains were sequenced from one sample in a study of tissue T cells after allogeneic stem cell transplantation. Clones were read by immunoSEQ multiplex PCR, and TCRdb kept only the in-frame ones, dropping some. The sample holds about 8,300 clones, approximately 48% seen once. The time point was: mouse harvest day 7 after allogeneic transplant. Each mouse received 10^7 T-cell-depleted marrow cells plus 10^6 splenic CD5+ T cells by tail vein. The sample taken for sequencing was gut tissue. The receptors were gathered from a female BALB/c mouse given C57BL/6 T cells with graft-versus-host disease after an allogeneic hematopoietic cell transplant.

As to this clone: The genes and germline here are from mouse. This CDR3 is CASSLRGGQNTLYF. CDR3 DNA, as far as it was read: TGTGCCAGCAGTTTGAGGGGTGGTCAAAACACCTTGTAC. The J gene is TRBJ2-4, the V gene TRBV15; tentative D call: TRBD1 (5 bases). Read coverage stops 1 residue before the CDR3 terminus; the germline J gene supplies the remainder. Trimming took 3 bases from V and 1 from J, leaving 8 bases between them. Germline V gene sequence: CDR1 SGHND, CDR2 FRSKSL. The CDR3 totals 14 residues.

Of note for this clone: Genes and germline are mouse. Partial CDR3 DNA: TGTGCAAGCAGCTTAGGGGGGGGCCGTCAAAACACCTTGTAC. As protein: CASSLGGGRQNTLY. The complete CDR3 reads CASSLGGGRQNTLYF. The J gene is TRBJ2-4, the V gene TRBV16; 8 bases match TRBD2. The read gets to within 1 residue of the CDR3 end, and the germline J gene fills in the rest. The V segment lost 1 base and the J segment 1 base; nucleotides outside the gene matches: 1. CDR1 is SGHSA, CDR2 FRNQAP, per germline. CDR3 length: 15 amino acids.

About this clone itself: The genes are named according to mouse. From the germline J gene comes the end of the CDR3, since the read stops 1 residue before it. This rearrangement joins TRBV26 to TRBJ1-2; no clear D. This CDR3 is 13 amino acids long. Trimming took 3 bases from V and 4 from J, leaving 9 bases between them. CDR1 is KGHPV, CDR2 FQNQEV, per germline (reference sequence). CDR3 sequence reads: CASSLAGGSDYTF. The sequenced part of the CDR3 DNA is TGTGCCAGCAGTCTTGCAGGCGGCTCCGACTACACC.

This clone was seen only once. Germline and genes here are mouse. Read data end 1 residue before the CDR3 end; the end is taken from the germline J gene. The chain has TRBV26 and TRBJ2-1, with D perhaps matching TRBD1 or TRBD2 (5 bases each). Between the trimmed V and J ends, which lost 0 bases and 4 bases, there was a span of 10 bases. Germline-derived CDR1 and CDR2 are KGHPV and FQNQEV (reference sequence). The length of the CDR3 is 15 residues. CDR3 protein: CASSLSWDQYAEQFF. The covered CDR3 bases are TGTGCCAGCAGTCTGTCGTGGGACCAATATGCTGAGCAGTTC.

Of note for this clone: Germline and genes: mouse. Read coverage stops 1 residue before the CDR3 terminus; the germline J gene supplies the remainder. The V call is TRBV26, the J call TRBJ2-7; unclear D gene. The CDR3 sequence is 12 residues long. V was pared by 3 bases and J by 4 bases, with 7 bases between. Germline V lookup: CDR1 KGHPV, CDR2 FQNQEV (reference sequence). CDR3 in amino acids: CASSLLIYEQYF. CDR3 bases read: TGTGCCAGCAGTCTTCTCATATATGAACAGTAC.

This clone was recorded only once. Mouse gene names and germline throughout. The sequenced fragment ends 1 residue before the CDR3 boundary, so the rest is inferred from the germline J gene. The chain couples TRBV26 to TRBJ1-3, with D possibly being TRBD1 (5 bases). V was clipped by 3 bases and J by 0 bases, with 9 bases between them. The CDR3 loop spans 15 amino acids. Germline V gives CDR1 KGHPV, CDR2 FQNQEV (reference sequence). CDR3 in amino acids: CASSLQGNSGNTLYF. The CDR3 DNA, read in part, is TGTGCCAGCAGTCTCCAGGGAAATTCTGGAAATACGCTCTAT.

This clone was observed a few times. Gene names and germline refer to mouse. The read is 1 residue too short to cover the CDR3 end, so that end is filled in from the germline J gene. The chain combines TRBV31 with TRBJ1-3; D ambiguous. V lost 2 bases and J 4 bases, leaving 9 bases between the germline ends. Germline values: CDR1 GKSSPN, CDR2 SITVG. This CDR3 has 13 residues. The part of the CDR3 DNA that was read is TGTGCCTGGAGTTGGCAGGAGGGAAATACGCTCTAT. It codes for CAWSWQEGNTLY. The complete CDR3 protein is CAWSWQEGNTLYF.

The sample holds a few counts of this clone. Mouse germline and gene names are used. The read ends 1 residue before the CDR3 terminus; that terminus is restored from the germline J gene. The rearrangement uses TRBV2 and TRBJ2-1, with 9 bases aligning to TRBD2. V shed 0 bases and J 10 bases; nucleotides not matched to a gene: 10. Germline CDR1 LGHNA, CDR2 YSYQKL. The CDR3 length is 16 residues. The CDR3 is CASSQDLTGGSWEQFF. The CDR3 bases that were read are TGTGCCAGCAGCCAAGATCTCACTGGGGGGTCCTGGGAGCAGTTC.

Comments on this clone: Gene names denote mouse genes. The CDR3 end is not reached by the read, which stops 1 residue before it; the germline J gene fills it in. The rearrangement uses TRBV16 and TRBJ1-1; D is undetermined. The V and J ends lost 1 base and 0 bases respectively, with 3 bases between them. Germline lookup yields CDR1 SGHSA and CDR2 FRNQAP. The CDR3 contains 13 residues. The sequenced part of the CDR3 DNA is TGTGCAAGCAGCTTAGTGGCAAACACAGAAGTCTTC. Amino acid sequence: CASSLVANTEVF. The full CDR3 sequence reads CASSLVANTEVFF. The full variable domain, with the rest looked up from reference TRBV16 and TRBJ1-1, is NAGVIQTPRHKVTGKGQEATLWCEPISGHSAVFWYRQTIVQGLEFLTYFRNQAPIDDSGMPKERFSAQMPNQSHSTLKIQSTQPQDSAVYLCASSLVANTEVFFGKGTRLTVV.

To note about this clone: The listed genes are named as in mouse. Read sequence stops 1 residue before the CDR3 end, and the germline J gene provides the missing end. This chain uses TRBV3 with TRBJ2-7, with TRBD2 matching 7 bases. The V and J ends lost 1 base and 0 bases, in that order; junction bases with no gene match: 0. The CDR3 is made up of 14 amino acids. Germline V gives CDR1 SNHLY, CDR2 FYNGKV (reference sequence). Incomplete CDR3 DNA: TGTGCCAGCAGCTTAGGGGGGGGCTCCTATGAACAGTAC. This encodes CASSLGGGSYEQY. The whole CDR3 protein reads CASSLGGGSYEQYF.

This clone is categorized as medium-sized. The gene symbols are mouse symbols. The read is 1 residue too short to cover the CDR3 end, so that end is filled in from the germline J gene. The chain has TRBV31 and TRBJ2-1; 8 nucleotides align to TRBD2. This CDR3 region has 16 residues. Unmatched junction bases numbered 5, after V lost 0 bases and J lost 1 base. The germline CDR1 and CDR2 sequences are GKSSPN and SITVG. CDR3 DNA, as far as it was read: TGTGCCTGGAGTCTAATTGGGGGGGAGAACTATGCTGAGCAGTTC. This sequence encodes CAWSLIGGENYAEQF. Given in full, the CDR3 is CAWSLIGGENYAEQFF.

This clone turned up a few times. The germline and genes are mouse ones. The read ends 1 residue early relative to the CDR3; the germline J gene fills the gap. V usage is TRBV12-2 and J usage is TRBJ1-5; tentative D call: TRBD1 (5 bases). The V and J ends lost 0 bases and 5 bases respectively, with 7 bases between them. Germline V CDR1 and CDR2: SGHLS, HYDKME. This CDR3 region has 13 residues. The CDR3 region is CASSLARDQAPLF. The CDR3 bases that were read are TGTGCCAGCTCTCTCGCCAGGGACCAGGCTCCGCTT. Full variable domain (outside the CDR3, taken from reference TRBV12-2 and TRBJ1-5): NSGVVQSPRYIIKGKGERSILKCIPISGHLSVAWYQQTQGQELKFFIQHYDKMERDKGNLPSRFSVQQFDDYHSEMNMSALELEDSAVYFCASSLARDQAPLFGEGTRLSVL.